A single sample is the source of the 5 T cell receptor beta chains below, sequenced in a study of radiation and T cells in renal cell carcinoma. Time point denoted: blood 4 weeks post-SBRT, at nephrectomy. Described treatment: 15 Gy SBRT to primary tumor, nephrectomy 4 weeks later. Method: immunoSEQ multiplex PCR; TCRdb's copy keeps in-frame clones and lacks some. This repertoire shows some 100,000 clones, around 83% found once; its top ten account for approximately 7.2%. The specimen comprised blood, sampled from a patient whose treatment included radiotherapy and nephrectomy. Every receptor here comes from a man aged 55 to 70 with renal cell carcinoma.

This clone was found a few times. The V and J genes are TRBV29-1 and TRBJ2-5, with 14 bases matching TRBD2. J gave up 5 bases and V 7 bases, and 9 bases lay outside the gene matches. Looked up from germline, CDR1 is SQVTM and CDR2 is ANQGSEA. The CDR3 extends over 15 amino acids. CDR3: CSGAVGTSGSETQYF. CDR3 in DNA: TGCAGCGGGGCGGTCGGGACTAGCGGGAGTGAGACCCAGTACTTC.

CDR3 coding DNA: TGCGCCAGCAGTGGAAGCGAGCCTCCGGACTTGTACAATGAGCAGTTCTTC. This codes for CASSGSEPPDLYNEQFF. V is TRBV10-1 and J is TRBJ2-1, with a weak D call TRBD2 (5 bases). Germline V CDR1 and CDR2: WNHNN, SYGVQD (reference sequence). The V gene lost 4 bases and the J gene lost 4 bases, with 20 bases spanning the gap. The CDR3 runs 17 residues.

V usage is TRBV10-3 and J usage is TRBJ2-2; tentatively, D is TRBD1 (6 bases). The germline gives CDR1 ENHRY, CDR2 SYGVKD. V was trimmed by 8 bases and J by 3 bases, leaving 13 bases between them. The CDR3 runs 14 residues. Written as DNA, the CDR3 is TGTGCCATCTCCTTAGGGGGAGACACCGGGGAGCTGTTTTTT. This sequence encodes CAISLGGDTGELFF.

V is TRBV10-3 and J is TRBJ2-3, with a weak D call TRBD2 (5 bases). Trimming shortened V by 5 bases and J by 1 base, and 13 bases separated the two germline ends. This CDR3 comprises 15 residues. The germline V gene has CDR1 ENHRY and CDR2 SYGVKD. The DNA of the CDR3 is TGTGCCATCAGTAGTAGCGCGGACCGCACAGATACGCAGTATTTT. Translation: CAISSSADRTDTQYF.

The rearrangement links TRBV11-2 to TRBJ2-5, with 7 bases identical to TRBD2. The CDR3 loop spans 17 amino acids. CDR1 is SGHAT and CDR2 is FQNNGV in the germline V gene. The ends lost 5 bases at V and 2 bases at J; junction bases unmatched: 14. CDR3 loop: CASSLGMSSGLQETQYF. CDR3 in DNA: TGTGCCAGCAGCCTAGGGATGTCTAGCGGACTACAAGAGACCCAGTACTTC.